These 3 T cell receptor beta chains were all obtained from the same sample, sequenced in a study of cytomegalovirus exposure and HLA in healthy donors (dated 2017 in TCRdb). Library generation was performed with the immunoSEQ multiplex PCR assay. For the multiplex PCR, a mixture combining 60 forward primers for TCR Vbeta segments and 13 reverse primers for TCR Jbeta segments was used. TCRdb retrieved this table from immuneACCESS and kept in-frame rearrangements only. Not all clones are present; in checked studies, unresolved V genes account for under half, and no reason is known for the remainder. For this sample there are about 140,000 clones; roughly 82% appear just once. The ten largest clones represent about 3.2% of the sample. The sequencing sample was made of PBMCs. Every receptor here comes from a man aged 18 to 35 in good health and CMV-seropositive.

The chain couples TRBV2 to TRBJ2-3, with 9 positions matching TRBD2. The V gene's germline CDR1 is SNHLY and CDR2 FYNNEI. The CDR3 totals 17 residues. Trimming cost V 3 bases and J 2 bases; bases outside gene matches: 9. The CDR3 sequence: CASSDSPSGTDTDTQYF. The CDR3 DNA is TGTGCCAGCAGTGATTCCCCTAGCGGGACCGACACAGATACGCAGTATTTT.

The chain recombines TRBV19 with TRBJ2-7, with D perhaps TRBD2 (6 bases). The CDR3 spans 14 residues. Per germline, CDR1 LNHDA and CDR2 SQIVND (reference sequence). V was trimmed by 8 bases and J by 6 bases, leaving 20 bases between them. CDR3 in amino acids: CASGGTGEGREQYF. The CDR3 coding sequence is TGTGCCAGTGGTGGGACGGGAGAAGGTCGCGAGCAGTACTTC.

CDR3: CASSPGTGGSGNTIYF. CDR3 DNA sequence: TGCGCCAGCAGCCCAGGGACAGGGGGCTCTGGAAACACCATATATTTT. V gene TRBV4-1 combines with J gene TRBJ1-3, with 11 bases that match TRBD1. V gave up 4 bases and J gave up 0 bases; unmatched junction bases: 2. The V gene's germline CDR1 is MGHRA and CDR2 YSYEKL. This CDR3 region has 16 residues.